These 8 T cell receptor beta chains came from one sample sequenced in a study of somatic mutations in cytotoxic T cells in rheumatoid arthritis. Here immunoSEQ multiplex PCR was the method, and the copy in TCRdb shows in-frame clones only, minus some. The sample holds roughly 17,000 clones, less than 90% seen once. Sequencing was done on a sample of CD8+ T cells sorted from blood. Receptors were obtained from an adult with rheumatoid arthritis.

The CDR3 loop is CASTPQGFTEAFF. CDR3 sequence (DNA): TGTGCCAGCACCCCTCAGGGGTTCACTGAAGCTTTCTTT. This sequence joins TRBV6-6 and TRBJ1-1; tentatively, D is TRBD1 (6 bases). The CDR3 spans 13 residues. From germline, CDR1 is MNHNY and CDR2 SVGAGI (reference sequence). V was pared by 7 bases and J by 4 bases, with 13 bases between.

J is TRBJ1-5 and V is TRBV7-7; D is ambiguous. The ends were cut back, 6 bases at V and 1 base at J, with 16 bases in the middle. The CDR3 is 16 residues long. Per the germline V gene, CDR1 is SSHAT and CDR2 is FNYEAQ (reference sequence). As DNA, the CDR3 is TGTGCCAGCAGACCCATGGCCGGGTGGAGCAATCAGCCCCAGCATTTT. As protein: CASRPMAGWSNQPQHF.

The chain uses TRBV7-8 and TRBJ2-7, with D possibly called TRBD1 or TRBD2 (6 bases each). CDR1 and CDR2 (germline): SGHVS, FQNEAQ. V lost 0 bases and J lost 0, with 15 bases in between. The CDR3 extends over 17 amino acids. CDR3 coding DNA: TGTGCCAGCAGCTTAGCGGGGGGCGGGTCAGGCTCCTACGAGCAGTACTTC. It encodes CASSLAGGGSGSYEQYF.

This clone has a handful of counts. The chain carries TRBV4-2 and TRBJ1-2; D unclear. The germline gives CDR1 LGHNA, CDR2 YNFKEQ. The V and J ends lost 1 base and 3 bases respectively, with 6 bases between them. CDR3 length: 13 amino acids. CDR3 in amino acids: CASSQGVDYGYTF. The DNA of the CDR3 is TGTGCCAGCAGCCAAGGGGTGGACTATGGCTACACCTTC.

The CDR3 is CASSLYSVAYGSYTF. Written as DNA, the CDR3 is TGTGCCAGCAGTCTCTACAGCGTTGCCTATGGGAGCTACACCTTC. The chain is built from TRBV27 and TRBJ1-2; D not resolved. The CDR3 contains 15 residues. Germline values: CDR1 MNHEY, CDR2 SMNVEV (reference sequence). Trimming shortened V by 5 bases and J by 9 bases, and 22 bases separated the two germline ends.

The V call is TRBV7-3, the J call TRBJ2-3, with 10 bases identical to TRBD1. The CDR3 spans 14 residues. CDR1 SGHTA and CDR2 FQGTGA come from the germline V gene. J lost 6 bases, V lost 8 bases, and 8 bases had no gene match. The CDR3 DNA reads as TGTGCCAGCGCGGGACAGGGGTTTTTGGATACGCAGTATTTT. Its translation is CASAGQGFLDTQYF.

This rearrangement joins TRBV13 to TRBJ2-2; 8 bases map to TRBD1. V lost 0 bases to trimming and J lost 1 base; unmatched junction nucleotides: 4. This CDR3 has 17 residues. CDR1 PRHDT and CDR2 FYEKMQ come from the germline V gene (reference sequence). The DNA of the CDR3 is TGTGCCAGCAGCTTAGGCAGCAGGGGGCTGAACACCGGGGAGCTGTTTTTT. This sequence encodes CASSLGSRGLNTGELFF.

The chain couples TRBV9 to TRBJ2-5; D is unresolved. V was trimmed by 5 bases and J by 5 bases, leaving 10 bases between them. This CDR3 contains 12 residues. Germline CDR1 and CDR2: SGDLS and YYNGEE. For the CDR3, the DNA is TGTGCCAGCAGGGGGTTAGGGGAGACCCAGTACTTC. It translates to CASRGLGETQYF.